This T cell receptor (beta chain) was profiled in a study of blood T cell repertoires in COVID-19. After removal of 5 bases from V and 1 base from J, the junction contained 5 bases not matched to a gene. Germline loops: CDR1 SGHNT, CDR2 YENEEA. The CDR3 sequence is 16 residues long. The protocol was immunoSEQ multiplex PCR, while the TCRdb copy is restricted to in-frame clones and leaves out a portion. The sample records approximately 94,000 clones, 70% to 90% being singletons. The sample taken for sequencing was peripheral blood. The TCR was taken from a man aged 50-59 years with active or convalescent COVID-19. V gene TRBV11-3 combines with J gene TRBJ2-1, with 10 bases identical to TRBD2. CDR3 DNA: TGTGCCAGCAGCCGCCCTAGCGGGAGATCCTACAATGAGCAGTTCTTC. Translation gives CASSRPSGRSYNEQFF.